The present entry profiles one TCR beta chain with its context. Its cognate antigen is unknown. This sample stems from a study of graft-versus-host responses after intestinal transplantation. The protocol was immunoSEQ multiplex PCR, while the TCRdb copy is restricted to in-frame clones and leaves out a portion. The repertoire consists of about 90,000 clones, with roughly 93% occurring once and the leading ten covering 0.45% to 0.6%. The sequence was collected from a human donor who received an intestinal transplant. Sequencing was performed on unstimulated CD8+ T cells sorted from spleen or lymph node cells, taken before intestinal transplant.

The CDR3 protein is CAISEPRGAEYNEQFF. CDR3 bases: TGTGCCATCAGTGAGCCGCGGGGGGCCGAATACAATGAGCAGTTCTTC. The rearrangement links TRBV10-3 to TRBJ2-1; 8 bases agree with TRBD2. Unmatched junction bases numbered 7, after V lost 2 bases and J lost 4 bases. The CDR3 extends over 16 amino acids. Germline V gene data show CDR1 as ENHRY and CDR2 as SYGVKD.